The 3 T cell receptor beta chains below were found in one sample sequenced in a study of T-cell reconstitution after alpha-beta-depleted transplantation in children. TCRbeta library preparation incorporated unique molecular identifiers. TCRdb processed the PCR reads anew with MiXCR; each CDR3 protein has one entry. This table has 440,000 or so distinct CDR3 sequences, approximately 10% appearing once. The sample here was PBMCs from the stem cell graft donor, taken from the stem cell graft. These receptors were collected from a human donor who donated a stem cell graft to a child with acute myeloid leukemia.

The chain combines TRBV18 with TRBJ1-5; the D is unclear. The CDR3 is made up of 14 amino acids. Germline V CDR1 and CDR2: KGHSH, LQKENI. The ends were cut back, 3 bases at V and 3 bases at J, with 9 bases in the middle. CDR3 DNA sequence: TGTGCCAGCTCACCCAGCGAGATCAATCAGCCCCAGCATTTT. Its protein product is CASSPSEINQPQHF. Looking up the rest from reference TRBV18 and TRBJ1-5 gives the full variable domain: NAGVMQNPRHLVRRRGQEARLRCSPMKGHSHVYWYRQLPEEGLKFMVYLQKENIIDESGMPKERFSAEFPKEGPSILRIQQVVRGDSAAYFCASSPSEINQPQHFGDGTRLSIL.

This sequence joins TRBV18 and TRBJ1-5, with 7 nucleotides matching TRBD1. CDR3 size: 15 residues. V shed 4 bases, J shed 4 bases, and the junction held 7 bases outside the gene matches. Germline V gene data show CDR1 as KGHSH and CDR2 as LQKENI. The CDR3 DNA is TGTGCCAGCTCACAAACCGCAGGGGGGAATCAGCCCCAGCATTTT. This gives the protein CASSQTAGGNQPQHF.

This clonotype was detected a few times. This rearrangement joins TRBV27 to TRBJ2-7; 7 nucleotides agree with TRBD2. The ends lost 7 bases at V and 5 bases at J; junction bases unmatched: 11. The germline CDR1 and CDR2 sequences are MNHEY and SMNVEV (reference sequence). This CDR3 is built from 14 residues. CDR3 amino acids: CASTPGGSLNEQYF. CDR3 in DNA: TGTGCCAGCACCCCGGGCGGGAGTCTGAACGAGCAGTACTTC.